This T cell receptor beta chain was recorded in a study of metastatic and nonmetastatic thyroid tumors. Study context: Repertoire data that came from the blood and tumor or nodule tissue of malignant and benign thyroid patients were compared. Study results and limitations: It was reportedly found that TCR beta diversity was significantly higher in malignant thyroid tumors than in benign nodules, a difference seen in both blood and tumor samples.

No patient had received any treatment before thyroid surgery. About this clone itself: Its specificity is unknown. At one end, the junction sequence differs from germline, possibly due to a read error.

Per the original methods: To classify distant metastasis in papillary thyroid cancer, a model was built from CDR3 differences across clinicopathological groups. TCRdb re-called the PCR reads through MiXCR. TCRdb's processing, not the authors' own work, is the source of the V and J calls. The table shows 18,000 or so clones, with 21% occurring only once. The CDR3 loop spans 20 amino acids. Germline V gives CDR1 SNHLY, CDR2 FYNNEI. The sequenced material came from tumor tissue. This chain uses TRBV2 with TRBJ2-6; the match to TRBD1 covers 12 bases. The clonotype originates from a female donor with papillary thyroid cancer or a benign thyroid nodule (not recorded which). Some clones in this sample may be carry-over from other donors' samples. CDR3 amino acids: CASSGPGQGAQNSGANVLTF. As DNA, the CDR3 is TGTGCCAGCAGTGGGCCGGGACAGGGGGCGCAAAACTCTGGGGCCAACGTCCTTACTTTC.